The 9 T cell receptor beta chains given below trace back to one sample, sequenced in a study of T cell changes during pregnancy in multiple sclerosis. Here immunoSEQ multiplex PCR was the method, and the copy in TCRdb shows in-frame clones only, minus some. The table shows 18,000 or so clones, with 80% to 90% occurring only once. The sequencing here drew on CD8+ T cells from peripheral blood mononuclear cells, taken in the second trimester of pregnancy. All receptors come from a female donor in good health, enrolled as a control in a pregnancy study.

The V and J genes are TRBV10-2 and TRBJ2-1; TRBD2 is a possible D gene (5 bases). CDR1 and CDR2 from the germline V gene are WSHSY and SAAADI. The V end was cut by 0 bases, the J end by 7 bases, with 28 bases between. This CDR3 is built from 20 residues. The CDR3 here is CASSESVEGLGLALGNEQFF. In DNA, the CDR3 is TGCGCCAGCAGTGAGTCTGTAGAGGGTTTAGGGCTAGCTTTGGGGAATGAGCAGTTCTTC.

DNA for the CDR3: TGTGCCAGCAGTGGGCCTCTAGCGGGGCCCACAGATACGCAGTATTTT. Encoded protein: CASSGPLAGPTDTQYF. This chain uses TRBV2 with TRBJ2-3; 9 bases are shared with TRBD2. The CDR3 totals 16 residues. Germline V gives CDR1 SNHLY, CDR2 FYNNEI. J lost 2 bases, V lost 4 bases, and 7 bases had no gene match.

The chain recombines TRBV7-8 with TRBJ1-5; 9 bases are shared with TRBD1. This CDR3 comprises 15 residues. After removal of 4 bases from V and 0 bases from J, the junction contained 1 base not matched to a gene. Germline V gene lookup returns CDR1 SGHVS and CDR2 FQNEAQ. CDR3 loop: CASSWTGDSNQPQHF. CDR3 sequence (DNA): TGTGCCAGCAGCTGGACAGGGGATAGCAATCAGCCCCAGCATTTT.

This chain connects TRBV11-2 to TRBJ2-4, with 9 bases aligning to TRBD1. The CDR3 extends over 13 amino acids. Germline V CDR1 and CDR2: SGHAT, FQNNGV. The V gene end was trimmed by 1 base and the J gene end by 15 bases; junction bases not matched to a gene: 7. Written as DNA, the CDR3 is TGTGCCAGCAGCTTAGGGACAGGGGAGTGGGGGTACTTC. The encoded protein is CASSLGTGEWGYF.

V usage is TRBV6-1 and J usage is TRBJ2-7; TRBD1 aligns across 9 bases. Germline CDR1 and CDR2: MNHNS and SASEGT. V lost 2 bases and J lost 5; bases outside the gene matches: 7. This CDR3 is built from 15 residues. The CDR3 reads CASSEWGQGGDEQYF. The CDR3 DNA reads TGTGCCAGCAGTGAATGGGGACAGGGTGGTGACGAGCAGTACTTC.

The chain combines TRBV28 with TRBJ1-5, with no clear D. CDR1 is MDHEN, CDR2 SYDVKM, per germline. This CDR3 spans 15 amino acids. Trimming left V 6 bases short and J 7 bases short, with 19 bases between. CDR3 sequence reads: CASSPEPGSWQPQHF. The CDR3 DNA follows: TGTGCCAGCAGCCCAGAGCCGGGGTCCTGGCAGCCCCAGCATTTT.

The chain links TRBV5-4 to TRBJ1-1; 8 bases match TRBD1. Germline V gene sequence: CDR1 SGHNT, CDR2 YYREEE (reference sequence). With 0 bases clipped from V and 1 base from J, the junction kept 8 bases outside the gene matches. The CDR3 is made up of 17 amino acids. For the CDR3, the DNA is TGTGCCAGCAGCTTGGGCCCGGCAGGGGGCGAGAACACTGAAGCTTTCTTT. This codes for CASSLGPAGGENTEAFF.

V is TRBV28 and J is TRBJ2-7; a possible D gene is TRBD1 (6 bases). Germline CDR1 reads MDHEN; CDR2 reads SYDVKM. This CDR3 is 13 amino acids long. V was shortened by 7 bases and J by 4 bases, with 14 bases between the two germline ends. CDR3 residues: CASKGQLRYEQYF. DNA of the CDR3: TGTGCCAGCAAAGGACAGCTTAGGTACGAGCAGTACTTC.

This chain joins TRBV7-8 and TRBJ1-5, with D uncertain. The CDR3 runs to 17 residues. Per the germline V gene, CDR1 is SGHVS and CDR2 is FQNEAQ. V was cut by 5 bases and J by 0 bases, with 17 bases left in between. The CDR3 coding sequence is TGTGCCAGCAGCGGTGGGGAGGGAGATTATAGCAATCAGCCCCAGCATTTT. This gives the protein CASSGGEGDYSNQPQHF. Full variable domain (outside the CDR3, taken from reference TRBV7-8 and TRBJ1-5): GAGVSQSPRYKVAKRGQDVALRCDPISGHVSLFWYQQALGQGPEFLTYFQNEAQLDKSGLPSDRFFAERPEGSVSTLKIQRTQQEDSAVYLCASSGGEGDYSNQPQHFGDGTRLSIL.